The T cell receptor beta chain under discussion was sequenced for a study of response to subunit inactivated influenza vaccine. The study's findings and limits: Authors suggested few new T cells are recruited by each seasonal influenza vaccination.

This clonotype was recorded a few times. Antigen unknown. TCRdb recomputed calls from the RT-PCR reads with MiXCR, one row per CDR3 protein. The repertoire holds 860,000 or so distinct CDR3 sequences, with around 21% as singletons. This clonotype was sampled from a man aged 50 to 59 who received an inactivated influenza vaccine. This material consisted of PBMCs from blood, taken 4 to 6 days after vaccination.

CDR3 bases: TGTGCCAGCAGCTCCTCAAGCCGGGACAGAGAGCAGTTCTTC. Translation gives CASSSSSRDREQFF. V and J are TRBV5-5 and TRBJ2-1, with TRBD1 matching over 7 bases. In germline, CDR1 is SGHKS, CDR2 YYEKEE (reference sequence). The CDR3 spans 14 residues. Losses at the gene ends were 3 bases for V and 10 bases for J; bases not matched to a gene: 10. Together with reference TRBV5-5 and TRBJ2-1, the CDR3 gives the full variable domain: DAGVTQSPTHLIKTRGQQVTLRCSPISGHKSVSWYQQVLGQGPQFIFQYYEKEERGRGNFPDRFSARQFPNYSSELNVNALLLGDSALYLCASSSSSRDREQFFGPGTRLTVL.